A single sample gave rise to the 4 T cell receptor beta chains below, sequenced in a study of cytomegalovirus exposure and HLA in healthy donors. PCR employed 60 Vbeta and 13 Jbeta primers. Profiling relied on immunoSEQ multiplex PCR, and the TCRdb table lists in-frame clones only, not all of them. Of 100,000 to 150,000 clones detected, roughly four fifths appear once; the ten largest clones hold more than 1.5%. Sequenced: PBMCs. The receptors derive from a man aged 40-49 years in good health and CMV-seronegative.

V and J are TRBV5-1 and TRBJ1-1; D might be TRBD1 (5 bases). V lost 4 bases, J lost 4 bases, and 14 bases lay in between. Germline CDR1 SGHRS, CDR2 YFSETQ. This CDR3 spans 14 amino acids. CDR3 DNA: TGCGCCAGCAGCCCGACAGCCGGAGCCACTGAAGCTTTCTTT. Translation: CASSPTAGATEAFF.

The DNA for the CDR3 is TGTGCCAGCACCACAGGTTTTGATCAGCCCCAGCATTTT. This sequence encodes CASTTGFDQPQHF. The chain is built from TRBV2 and TRBJ1-5; D is perhaps TRBD1 (5 bases). The CDR3 is 13 residues long. The V gene lost 7 bases and the J gene lost 5 bases, with 12 bases spanning the gap. Germline V lookup: CDR1 SNHLY, CDR2 FYNNEI.

This clone has at least ten counts. The chain combines TRBV19 with TRBJ2-2, with a possible D match to TRBD1 (6 bases). Germline V gene lookup returns CDR1 LNHDA and CDR2 SQIVND (reference sequence). Between the trimmed V and J ends, which lost 5 bases and 7 bases, there was a span of 11 bases. This CDR3 region has 13 residues. CDR3 in amino acids: CASSPDRSGELFF. The CDR3 DNA is TGTGCCAGTAGTCCCGACAGGAGCGGGGAGCTGTTTTTT.

This clone came up a few times. The CDR3 DNA sequence: TGTGCCATCAGTGGGGGCCGAACAGATACGCAGTATTTT. Its translation is CAISGGRTDTQYF. The chain carries TRBV10-3 and TRBJ2-3, with D possibly matching TRBD1 (5 bases). Germline-derived CDR1 and CDR2 are ENHRY and SYGVKD. V was pared by 4 bases and J by 3 bases, with 8 bases between. There are 13 residues in the CDR3.